Sequencing of this T cell receptor beta chain was carried out in a study of T cell changes during pregnancy in multiple sclerosis. Libraries were prepared by immunoSEQ multiplex PCR; TCRdb keeps only in-frame clonotypes and omits some of them. The table lists more than 25,000 clones, roughly nine tenths of them singletons, with around 8.6% in the top ten. Germline V gene data show CDR1 as MNHEY and CDR2 as SMNVEV (reference sequence). Trimming took 5 bases from V and 6 from J; bases not matched to a gene: 11. This CDR3 is 16 amino acids long. The V gene is TRBV27, the J gene TRBJ2-2; 8 nucleotides agree with TRBD2. The sequencing here drew on CD8+ T cells from peripheral blood mononuclear cells, taken before pregnancy. The source is a female donor with multiple sclerosis, enrolled in a pregnancy study. CDR3 amino acids: CASSRGPGAGAGELFF. The DNA of the CDR3 is TGTGCCAGCAGTCGAGGCCCAGGAGCGGGGGCCGGGGAGCTGTTTTTT.